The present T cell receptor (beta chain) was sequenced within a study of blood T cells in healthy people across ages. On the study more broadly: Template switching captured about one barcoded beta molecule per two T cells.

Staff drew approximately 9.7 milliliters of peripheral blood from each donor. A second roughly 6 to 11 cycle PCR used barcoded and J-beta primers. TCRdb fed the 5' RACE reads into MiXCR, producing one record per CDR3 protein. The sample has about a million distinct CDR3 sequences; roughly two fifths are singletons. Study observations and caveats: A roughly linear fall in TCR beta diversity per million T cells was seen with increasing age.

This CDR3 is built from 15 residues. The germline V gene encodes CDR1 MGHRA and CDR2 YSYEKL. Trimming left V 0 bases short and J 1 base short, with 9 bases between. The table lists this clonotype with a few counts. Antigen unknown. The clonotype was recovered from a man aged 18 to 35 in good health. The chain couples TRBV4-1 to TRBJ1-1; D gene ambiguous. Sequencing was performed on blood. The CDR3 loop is CASSQDAGENTEAFF. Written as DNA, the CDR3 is TGCGCCAGCAGCCAAGATGCAGGCGAGAACACTGAAGCTTTCTTT.